The entry that follows covers one T cell receptor beta chain sequence. Profiled with immunoSEQ multiplex PCR; TCRdb holds only in-frame clones, not every one. The sample holds 950,000 to 1,100,000 clones, about 70% seen once. The CDR3 covers 15 residues. The germline V gene encodes CDR1 MGHRA and CDR2 YSYEKL. V was shortened by 0 bases and J by 0 bases, with 6 bases between the two germline ends. The data stem from a study of shared clonotypes between healthy human individuals. Specimen: memory CD4+ T cells sorted from blood. Subset specified: CD45RA-negative fraction. The receptor was isolated from a man aged 18 to 30 in good health. The chain carries TRBV4-1 and TRBJ1-5; no clear D gene. The CDR3 DNA reads TGCGCCAGCAGCCAAGATGGCCTTAGCAATCAGCCCCAGCATTTT. Translated, it gives CASSQDGLSNQPQHF.